Each of the 18 T cell receptor beta chains below was sequenced from the same sample in a study of blood T cell repertoires in COVID-19 (dated by TCRdb to the early 2020s). Libraries were made using the immunoSEQ multiplex PCR assay. TCRdb retrieved this table from immuneACCESS and kept in-frame rearrangements only. Not all clones are present; in checked studies, unresolved V genes account for under half, and no reason is known for the remainder. The sample data list fewer than 130,000 clones, and about 88% of these were observed just once. In total, the top ten clones hold 3% to 4% of the sample. Material: peripheral blood. These TCRs come from a woman between 45 and 65 years old with acute or convalescent COVID-19.

As regards this clone: The same CDR3 can be traced to other DNA sequences in this sample. This rearrangement joins TRBV24-1 to TRBJ2-7; 9 nucleotides match TRBD1. V lost 3 bases to trimming and J lost 4 bases; unmatched junction nucleotides: 6. Germline lookup yields CDR1 KGHDR and CDR2 SFDVKD. The CDR3 totals 15 residues. The CDR3 nucleotides read TGTGCCACCAGTGATCCGGGACAGGGAACGTACGAGCAGTACTTC. It encodes CATSDPGQGTYEQYF.

This clone was observed a few times. The CDR3 region is CASSQGQGESMNTEAFF. Written as DNA, the CDR3 is TGTGCCAGCAGCCAAGGACAGGGGGAATCTATGAACACTGAAGCTTTCTTT. This chain joins TRBV7-8 and TRBJ1-1, with 10 bases fitting TRBD1. The V segment lost 5 bases and the J segment 0 bases; nucleotides outside the gene matches: 9. From germline, CDR1 is SGHVS and CDR2 FQNEAQ. This CDR3 is built from 17 residues. Together with reference TRBV7-8 and TRBJ1-1, the CDR3 gives the full variable domain: GAGVSQSPRYKVAKRGQDVALRCDPISGHVSLFWYQQALGQGPEFLTYFQNEAQLDKSGLPSDRFFAERPEGSVSTLKIQRTQQEDSAVYLCASSQGQGESMNTEAFFGQGTRLTVV.

This clone has more than one count but fewer than ten. The chain uses TRBV4-2 and TRBJ1-3, with unresolved D. The germline V gene has CDR1 LGHNA and CDR2 YNFKEQ. This CDR3 region has 16 residues. V gave up 4 bases and J gave up 0 bases, with 13 bases separating them. CDR3 nucleotide sequence: TGTGCCAGCAGCCCCTTAGGAGCGGACTCTGGAAACACCATATATTTT. Amino acid sequence: CASSPLGADSGNTIYF.

J is TRBJ1-6 and V is TRBV6-4; D is ambiguous. Looked up from germline, CDR1 is MRHNA and CDR2 is SNTAGT. The CDR3 is 14 amino acids. Trimming stripped 6 bases from V and 8 bases from J, with 14 bases between. Here the CDR3 DNA reads TGTGCCAGCAGCCCTACCTCGAGGGATTCACCCCTCCACTTT. This sequence encodes CASSPTSRDSPLHF.

The chain recombines TRBV2 with TRBJ1-5, with 9 bases fitting TRBD1. V was clipped by 6 bases and J by 1 base; unmatched bases: 4. This CDR3 comprises 15 residues. In germline, CDR1 is SNHLY, CDR2 FYNNEI. The CDR3 loop is CASRTGGISNQPQHF. The CDR3 DNA is TGTGCCAGCAGGACAGGGGGTATCAGCAATCAGCCCCAGCATTTT.

This chain joins TRBV7-6 and TRBJ2-5; D perhaps matches TRBD2 (6 bases). This CDR3 is 16 amino acids long. Germline V gives CDR1 SGHVS, CDR2 FNYEAQ. Trimming removed 5 bases at V and 5 bases at J, with 21 bases between. CDR3 sequence (DNA): TGTGCCAGCAGCCTGGCAACAGCGGGCGGAGGGGAGACCCAGTACTTC. Its protein product is CASSLATAGGGETQYF.

V and J are TRBV11-2 and TRBJ2-1, with a possible D match to TRBD1 (6 bases). Per germline, CDR1 SGHAT and CDR2 FQNNGV. The CDR3 is made up of 17 amino acids. Trimming shortened V by 6 bases and J by 1 base, and 19 bases separated the two germline ends. DNA for the CDR3: TGTGCCAGCAGAAAGGGGGTCGGGACGGGATCCTACAATGAGCAGTTCTTC. This codes for CASRKGVGTGSYNEQFF.

This chain uses TRBV2 with TRBJ2-5; weak D call: TRBD2 (5 bases). Trimming removed 4 bases at V and 2 bases at J, with 5 bases between. The CDR3 contains 12 residues. Germline CDR1 reads SNHLY; CDR2 reads FYNNEI. CDR3 bases: TGTGCCAGCAGTGGAGGGCAAGAGACCCAGTACTTC. As protein: CASSGGQETQYF.

Written as DNA, the CDR3 is TGTGCCTGGAGTGCCCTCCACAGGGTTAATCAGCCCCAGCATTTT. Translated: CAWSALHRVNQPQHF. The chain is built from TRBV30 and TRBJ1-5; possibly TRBD1 for D (6 bases). CDR3 length: 15 residues. V was cut by 1 base and J by 4 bases, with 14 bases left in between. Per germline, CDR1 GTSNPN and CDR2 SVGIG (reference sequence).

The chain's CDR3 is CASSTTGDYGYTF. The CDR3 nucleotides are TGTGCCAGCTCAACCACAGGGGACTATGGCTACACCTTC. This rearrangement joins TRBV18 to TRBJ1-2, with 7 bases aligning to TRBD1. The germline V gene encodes CDR1 KGHSH and CDR2 LQKENI. V trimming: 5 bases; J trimming: 3 bases; junction bases outside the gene matches: 3. There are 13 residues in the CDR3. The full variable domain, rest sourced from reference TRBV18 and TRBJ1-2, is NAGVMQNPRHLVRRRGQEARLRCSPMKGHSHVYWYRQLPEEGLKFMVYLQKENIIDESGMPKERFSAEFPKEGPSILRIQQVVRGDSAAYFCASSTTGDYGYTFGSGTRLTVV.

This rearrangement joins TRBV5-1 to TRBJ2-7; D perhaps matches TRBD1 (5 bases). The germline gives CDR1 SGHRS, CDR2 YFSETQ. With 4 bases removed from V and 3 bases from J, the gap between germline ends came to 17 bases. This CDR3 spans 15 amino acids. The CDR3 is CASSLEPGPYYEQYF. CDR3 in DNA: TGCGCCAGCAGCCTGGAGCCAGGGCCCTACTACGAGCAGTACTTC.

The rearrangement joins TRBV6-1 to TRBJ1-6, with TRBD1 identical over 7 bases. Unmatched junction bases numbered 9, after V lost 1 base and J lost 6 bases. The CDR3 is made up of 17 amino acids. Looked up from germline, CDR1 is MNHNS and CDR2 is SASEGT. This chain's CDR3 is CASSEGFTRDSNSPLHF. The CDR3 region has the DNA TGTGCCAGCAGTGAAGGCTTTACCCGGGACAGTAATTCACCCCTCCACTTT.

The chain couples TRBV19 to TRBJ2-7, with 9 bases matching TRBD2. J was trimmed by 4 bases and V by 6 bases; bases with no gene match: 16. Germline V gene sequence: CDR1 LNHDA, CDR2 SQIVND (reference sequence). The CDR3 sequence is 17 residues long. The CDR3 coding sequence is TGTGCCAGTAGACCGGGACTAGCCCGCCTTTCGGGATACGAGCAGTACTTC. Protein sequence: CASRPGLARLSGYEQYF.

This chain uses TRBV4-1 with TRBJ1-6; D is ambiguous. V dropped 0 bases and J dropped 11 bases, with 8 bases sitting between them. CDR3 length: 13 residues. In germline, CDR1 is MGHRA, CDR2 YSYEKL. CDR3 sequence reads: CASSQERETPLHF. The CDR3 DNA is TGCGCCAGCAGCCAAGAACGGGAGACACCCCTCCACTTT.

V is TRBV21-1 and J is TRBJ2-6; TRBD2 is the table's D call and was not checked against the DNA. TRBV21-1 is marked as a pseudogene. This CDR3 has 19 residues. Here the CDR3 reads CASSKSGGGPLSGANVLTF. The CDR3 DNA sequence: TGTGCCAGCAGCAAAAGTGGGGGGGGGCCACTCTCTGGGGCCAACGTCCTGACTTTC.

The chain links TRBV14 to TRBJ2-5, with unresolved D. V lost 1 base and J lost 4, with 7 bases in between. Germline-derived CDR1 and CDR2 are SGHDN and FVKESK. This CDR3 is 13 amino acids long. CDR3 residues: CASSQAVGETQYF. CDR3 nucleotides: TGTGCCAGCAGCCAAGCGGTTGGAGAGACCCAGTACTTC.

V is TRBV7-9 and J is TRBJ2-7; 7 bases are a match to TRBD2. This CDR3 has 14 amino acids. CDR1 is SEHNR, CDR2 FQNEAQ, per germline (reference sequence). Trimming took 1 base from V and 5 from J; bases not matched to a gene: 5. The CDR3 sequence: CASSLGEGRNEQYF. The CDR3, as DNA: TGTGCCAGCAGCTTAGGGGAGGGGAGGAACGAGCAGTACTTC.

The V call is TRBV11-3, the J call TRBJ1-4; D is possibly TRBD1 (5 bases). Germline assignment: CDR1 SGHNT and CDR2 YENEEA. The CDR3 length is 17 residues. Trimming pared 2 bases from V and 0 bases from J, leaving 13 bases between. For the CDR3, the DNA is TGTGCCAGCAGCTTAAGGTACAGGCCGACAACTAATGAAAAACTGTTTTTT. Translating gives CASSLRYRPTTNEKLFF.